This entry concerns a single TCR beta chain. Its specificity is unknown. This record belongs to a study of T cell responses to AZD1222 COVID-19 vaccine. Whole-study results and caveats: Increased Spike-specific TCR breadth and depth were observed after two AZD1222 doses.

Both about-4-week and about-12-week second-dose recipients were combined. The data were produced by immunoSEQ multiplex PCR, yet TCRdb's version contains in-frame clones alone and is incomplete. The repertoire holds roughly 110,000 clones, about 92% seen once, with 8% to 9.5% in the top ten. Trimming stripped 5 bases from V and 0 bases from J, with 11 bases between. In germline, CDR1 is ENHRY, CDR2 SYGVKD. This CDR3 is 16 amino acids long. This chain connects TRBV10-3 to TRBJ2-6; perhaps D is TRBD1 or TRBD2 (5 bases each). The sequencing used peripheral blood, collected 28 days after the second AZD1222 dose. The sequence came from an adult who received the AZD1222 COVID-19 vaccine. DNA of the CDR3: TGTGCCATCAGTTCCTCAGGGAGCTCTGGGGCCAACGTCCTGACTTTC. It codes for CAISSSGSSGANVLTF.